This is a list of T cell receptor beta chains from one sample in a study of cytomegalovirus exposure and HLA in healthy donors. This table comes from immunoSEQ multiplex PCR, and its TCRdb copy is limited to in-frame clones, with some not included. This sample has about 160,000 clones, with roughly 72% found just once. The source material was PBMCs. The receptors were gathered from a man in his forties in good health and CMV-seropositive. Each CDR3 is given with its conserved first and last residue. Clone size is given for some rows only: seen once, a few or many times, or a class if the clone is expanded.

V: TRBV19; J: TRBJ1-6; size: NA; CDR3: CASSARGPGNSPLHF
V: TRBV4-3; J: TRBJ1-5; size: NA; CDR3: CASSQDPAAYPQHF
V: TRBV9; J: TRBJ2-1; size: NA; CDR3: CASSVGAGGYNEQFF
V: TRBV6-5; J: TRBJ2-7; size: NA; CDR3: CASSLAGGMHEQYF
V: TRBV7-2; J: TRBJ2-7; size: NA; CDR3: CASSLAHQGTYEQYF
V: TRBV4-3; J: TRBJ1-5; size: NA; CDR3: CASSQWTGNRQPQHF
V: TRBV23-1; J: TRBJ1-1; size: NA; CDR3: CASSQIRYMNTEAFF
V: TRBV6-6; J: TRBJ1-2; size: NA; CDR3: CASSYSNGGDYGYTF
V: TRBV7-2; J: TRBJ2-2; size: NA; CDR3: CASSPRWGLGDTGELFF
V: TRBV9; J: TRBJ1-3; size: NA; CDR3: CASSAGQSDRGGNTIYF
V: TRBV5-8; J: TRBJ1-1; size: NA; CDR3: CASSFLSTGGSEAFF
V: TRBV4-3; J: TRBJ2-7; size: NA; CDR3: CASSPGAGGGREQYF
V: TRBV7-9; J: TRBJ2-3; size: NA; CDR3: CASSLLADTQYF
V: TRBV7-2; J: TRBJ1-5; size: NA; CDR3: CASSPDSSRLYGQPQHF
V: TRBV7-9; J: TRBJ1-1; size: NA; CDR3: CASSLRGGPMNTEAFF
V: TRBV12-5; J: TRBJ2-6; size: NA; CDR3: CASGLYSGANVLTF
V: TRBV29-1; J: TRBJ1-2; size: once; CDR3: CSVDVGPPGYGYTF
V: TRBV9; J: TRBJ1-6; size: NA; CDR3: CASSVDLGQGGPNNSPLHF
V: TRBV10-3; J: TRBJ2-7; size: NA; CDR3: CAISSSPGGGEQYF
V: TRBV5-5; J: TRBJ2-5; size: few; CDR3: CASSPGRETQYF
V: TRBV27; J: TRBJ2-2; size: NA; CDR3: CASSFGVTGELFF
V: TRBV6-6; J: TRBJ1-1; size: few; CDR3: CANKGPEPGTEAFF
V: TRBV9; J: TRBJ2-1; size: NA; CDR3: CASTRDRDYNEQFF
V: TRBV6-5; J: TRBJ1-6; size: few; CDR3: CASTIRGTGTSPLHF
V: TRBV4-1; J: TRBJ2-1; size: NA; CDR3: CASSQEHSGGYNEQFF
V: TRBV19; J: TRBJ2-6; size: NA; CDR3: CASSIVGTDTKSGANVLTF
V: TRBV7-3; J: TRBJ2-5; size: NA; CDR3: CASSLGNQETQYF